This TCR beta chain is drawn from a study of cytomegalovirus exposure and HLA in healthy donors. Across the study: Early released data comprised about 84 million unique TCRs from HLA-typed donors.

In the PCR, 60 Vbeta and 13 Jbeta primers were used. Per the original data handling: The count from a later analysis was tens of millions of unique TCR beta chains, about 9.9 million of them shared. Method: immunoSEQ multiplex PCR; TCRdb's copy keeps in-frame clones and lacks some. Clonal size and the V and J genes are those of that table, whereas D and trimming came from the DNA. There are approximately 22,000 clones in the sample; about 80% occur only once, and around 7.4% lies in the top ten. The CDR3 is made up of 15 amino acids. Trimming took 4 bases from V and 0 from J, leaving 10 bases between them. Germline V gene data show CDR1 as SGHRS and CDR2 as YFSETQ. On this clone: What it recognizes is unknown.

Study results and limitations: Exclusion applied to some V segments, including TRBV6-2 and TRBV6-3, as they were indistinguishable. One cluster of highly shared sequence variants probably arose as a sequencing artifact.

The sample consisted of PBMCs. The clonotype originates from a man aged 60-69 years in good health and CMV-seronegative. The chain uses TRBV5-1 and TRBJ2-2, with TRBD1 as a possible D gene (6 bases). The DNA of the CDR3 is TGCGCCAGCAGCCCGGGACAAACGAACACCGGGGAGCTGTTTTTT. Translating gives CASSPGQTNTGELFF.